This T cell receptor (beta chain) is from a study of blood T cells in healthy people across ages. The CDR3 length is 19 residues. V lost 2 bases to trimming and J lost 0 bases; unmatched junction nucleotides: 7. The germline V gene encodes CDR1 ENHRY and CDR2 SYGVKD. A second PCR, run for about 7 to 11 cycles, used a sample-barcoded 5' primer plus a J-beta primer mix. TCRdb recomputed calls from the 5' RACE reads with MiXCR, one row per CDR3 protein. Found here are 700,000 or so distinct CDR3 sequences, approximately 40% of them singletons; the top ten hold 25% to 35%. The specimen was blood. The J gene is TRBJ2-6, the V gene TRBV10-3, with 10 nucleotides matching TRBD1. The source of this sequence is a man of 80 years or more in good health. This CDR3 reads CAISEPWDRGSSGANVLTF. The CDR3 DNA sequence: TGTGCCATCAGTGAGCCGTGGGACAGGGGTAGCTCTGGGGCCAACGTCCTGACTTTC.